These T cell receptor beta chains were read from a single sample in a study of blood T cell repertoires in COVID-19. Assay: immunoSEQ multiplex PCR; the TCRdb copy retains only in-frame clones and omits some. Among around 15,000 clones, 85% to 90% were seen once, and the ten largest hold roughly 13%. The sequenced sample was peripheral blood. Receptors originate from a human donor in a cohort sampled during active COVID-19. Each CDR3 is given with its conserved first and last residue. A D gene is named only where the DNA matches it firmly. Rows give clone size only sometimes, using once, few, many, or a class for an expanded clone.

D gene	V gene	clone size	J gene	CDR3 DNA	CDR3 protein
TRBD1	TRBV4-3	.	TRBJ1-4	TGCGCCAGCAGCTGGACAGGCGTGGGTGAAAAACTGTTTTTT	CASSWTGVGEKLFF
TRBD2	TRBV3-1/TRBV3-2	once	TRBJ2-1	TGTGCCAGCAGCCAAGTGGGACTAGCGGACAATGAGCAGTTCTTC	CASSQVGLADNEQFF
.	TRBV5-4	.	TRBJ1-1	TGTGCCAGCAGCTTGCTGGGGGGGGCAGATAATACTGAAGCTTTCTTT	CASSLLGGADNTEAFF
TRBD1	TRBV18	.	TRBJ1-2	TGTGCCAGCTCACCAGGCTCCAGGGGGCTCCCTAACTATGGCTACACCTTC	CASSPGSRGLPNYGYTF
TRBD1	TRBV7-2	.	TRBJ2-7	TGTGCCAGCAGCTCGTACAGGGGTAGTTCCTACGAGCAGTACTTC	CASSSYRGSSYEQYF
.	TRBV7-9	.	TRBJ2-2	TGTGCCAGCAGCTCACAGGTGAACACCGGGGAGCTGTTTTTT	CASSSQVNTGELFF
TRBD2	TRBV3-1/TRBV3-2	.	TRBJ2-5	TGTGCCAGCAGGTCACCCCGGACTAGCGGGGGTCACCTTCAAGAGACCCAGTACTTC	CASRSPRTSGGHLQETQYF
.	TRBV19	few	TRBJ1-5	TGTGCCAGTAGTATGTCAGGCATATCTCGTAGTAATCAGCCCCAGCATTTT	CASSMSGISRSNQPQHF
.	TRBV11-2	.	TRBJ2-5	TGTGCCAGCAGCTTGTTACAGGGAAGAGAGACCCAGTACTTC	CASSLLQGRETQYF
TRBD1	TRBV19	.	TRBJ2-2	TGTGCCAGTACCACCTACGGGACAGTTGGAACCGGGGAGCTGTTTTTT	CASTTYGTVGTGELFF
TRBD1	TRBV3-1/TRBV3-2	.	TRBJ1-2	TGTGCCAGTTCCGGCGGGACAGGGGAGAAGAGCTACACCTTC	CASSGGTGEKSYTF
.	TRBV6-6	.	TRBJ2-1	TGTGCCAGCAGTCGACAGGGCGGGACCTACAATGAGCAGTTCTTC	CASSRQGGTYNEQFF
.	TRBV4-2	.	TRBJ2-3	TGTGCCAGCAGCCAAGATACAGGGAGCACAGATACGCAGTATTTT	CASSQDTGSTDTQYF
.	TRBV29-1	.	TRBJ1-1	TGCAGCGTTGACGGGGGTGGCACTGAAGCTTTCTTT	CSVDGGGTEAFF
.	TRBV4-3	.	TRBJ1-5	TGCGCCAGCAGCCGGTCCGCATACCGGGACAAAAATCAGCCCCAGCATTTT	CASSRSAYRDKNQPQHF
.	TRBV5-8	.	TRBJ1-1	TGTGCCAGCTTCTGGGGGGGAGTCAACACTGAAGCTTTCTTT	CASFWGGVNTEAFF
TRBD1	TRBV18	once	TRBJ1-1	TGTGCCAGCTCACCAGACACAGGGGTTTTTACTGAAGCTTTCTTT	CASSPDTGVFTEAFF
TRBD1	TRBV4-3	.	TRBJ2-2	TGCGCCAGCAGCCAAGGGACAGGGTTTGCCGACACCGGGGAGCTGTTTTTT	CASSQGTGFADTGELFF
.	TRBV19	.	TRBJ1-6	TGTGCCAGTAGTCTTAACGCCTACCGTTCCAATTCACCCCTCCACTTT	CASSLNAYRSNSPLHF
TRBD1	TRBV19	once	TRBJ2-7	TGTGCCAGTAGTATTGGGGGACAGGTCCACTACGAGCAGTACTTC	CASSIGGQVHYEQYF
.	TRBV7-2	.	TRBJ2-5	TGTGCCAGCAGCTTCTCCACGGGTCCAGCGGCGACCCAGTACTTC	CASSFSTGPAATQYF
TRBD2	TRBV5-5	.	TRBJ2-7	TGTGCCAGCAGCTTGGATCCGGCTAGCGGGGAGATCTACGAGCAGTACTTC	CASSLDPASGEIYEQYF
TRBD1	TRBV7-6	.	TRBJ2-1	TGTGCCAGCAGCTCGTATCCGGGACAGGGGTACAATGAGCAGTTCTTC	CASSSYPGQGYNEQFF
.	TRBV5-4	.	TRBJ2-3	TGTGCCAGCAGCTTCCCTAGCACAGATACGCAGTATTTT	CASSFPSTDTQYF
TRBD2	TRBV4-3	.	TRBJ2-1	TGCGCCAGCAGCCAAGGACTAGCGGGGGGGAGTCACAATGAGCAGTTCTTC	CASSQGLAGGSHNEQFF
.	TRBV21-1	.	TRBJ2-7	TGTGCCAGCAGCGGGACAGGGGGACCCTACGAGCAGTACTTC	CASSGTGGPYEQYF
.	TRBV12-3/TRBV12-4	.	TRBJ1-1	TGTGCCAGCAGTTTTCGCAGGAACACTGAAGCTTTCTTT	CASSFRRNTEAFF
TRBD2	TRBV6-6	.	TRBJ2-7	TGTGCCAGCAGTTACCTGGGAGGGATAAACGAGCAGTACTTC	CASSYLGGINEQYF
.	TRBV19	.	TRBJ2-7	TGTGCCAGTAGTATGGGTCAGACTAACACCTACGAGCAGTACTTC	CASSMGQTNTYEQYF
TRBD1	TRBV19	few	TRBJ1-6	TGTGCCAGCTCTAAGGGTGTAGGGACAGCGGAAAGGTTTACCCTCCACTTT	CASSKGVGTAERFTLHF
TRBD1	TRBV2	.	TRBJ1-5	TGTGCCAGCAGCCCGAGACAGGGTTTATTTCAGCCCCAGCATTTT	CASSPRQGLFQPQHF
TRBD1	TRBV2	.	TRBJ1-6	TGTGCCAGCAGTTATAGGTCCGGGACAGGGGTTTCACCCCTCCACTTT	CASSYRSGTGVSPLHF
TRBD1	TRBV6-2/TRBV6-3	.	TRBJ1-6	TGTGCCAGCAGTTACCTGTGGCAGGGGGCCGTAGTTGATTCACCCCTCCACTTT	CASSYLWQGAVVDSPLHF
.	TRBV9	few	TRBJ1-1	TGTGCCAGCTCTCCGGCACGAAGGGGTATGAACACTGAAGCTTTCTTT	CASSPARRGMNTEAFF
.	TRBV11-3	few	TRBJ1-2	TGTGCCAGCACCCTGCGGCTCTTGGTACATGGCTACACCTTC	CASTLRLLVHGYTF
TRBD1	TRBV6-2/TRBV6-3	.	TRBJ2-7	TGTGCCAGCAGTTACTTGGACAGGGTTTACGAGCAGTACTTC	CASSYLDRVYEQYF
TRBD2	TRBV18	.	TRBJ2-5	TGTGCCAGCTCACCCAAACTAGCGGAGACCCAGTACTTC	CASSPKLAETQYF
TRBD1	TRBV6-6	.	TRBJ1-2	TGTGCCAGCAGTTACCCTCGGGACAGGGGTTATGGCTACACCTTC	CASSYPRDRGYGYTF
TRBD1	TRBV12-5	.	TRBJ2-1	TGTGCTAGTGGTGCCCCGGGACAGGAGAGCAATGAGCAGTTCTTC	CASGAPGQESNEQFF
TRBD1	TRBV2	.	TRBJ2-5	TGTGCCAGCAGTGACCCCGGACAGGGGGATTCAGAGACCCAGTACTTC	CASSDPGQGDSETQYF
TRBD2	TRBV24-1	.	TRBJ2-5	TGTGCCACCAGTGATCCAGGGACTAGCGGGTCAGAGACCCAGTACTTC	CATSDPGTSGSETQYF
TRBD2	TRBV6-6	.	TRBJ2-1	TGTGCCAGCAGCCAGACTAGCGGGGGGTTTGATGAGCAGTTCTTC	CASSQTSGGFDEQFF
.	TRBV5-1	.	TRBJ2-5	TGCGCCAGCAGCTTGGGCAGCCAAGAGACCCAGTACTTC	CASSLGSQETQYF
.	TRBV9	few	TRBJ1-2	TGTGCCAGCAGCGTAGGAAGGTGGGGAGATGGCTACACCTTC	CASSVGRWGDGYTF
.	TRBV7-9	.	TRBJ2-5	TGTGCCAGCAGCTTAGTGGGCAGTCAAGAGACCCAGTACTTC	CASSLVGSQETQYF
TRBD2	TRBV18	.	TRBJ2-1	TGTGCCAGCTCAGTCGGGGGGGCCTCCTACAATGAGCAGTTCTTC	CASSVGGASYNEQFF
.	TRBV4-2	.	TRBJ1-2	TGTGCCAGCAGCCGTAGGGTAGTGGAGGGAACTAACTATGGCTACACCTTC	CASSRRVVEGTNYGYTF
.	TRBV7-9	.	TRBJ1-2	TGTGCCAGCGGATCGACAGGTCAATATGGCTACACCTTC	CASGSTGQYGYTF